This TCR beta chain comes out of a study of post-analysis software for immune sequencing data. Study overall: Recorded disease courses covered relapsing-remitting, secondary progressive and progressive-relapsing multiple sclerosis. Some patients had no subtype annotation. Points from the study as a whole: Co-batched samples clustered tightly together by F measure. Versus controls, multiple sclerosis patients showed significantly lower diversity (normalized Chao1).

The authors incorporated unique molecular identifiers into the TCR beta cDNA libraries. TCRdb re-called the PCR reads with MiXCR, one entry per CDR3 protein. The sample has 400,000 to 500,000 distinct CDR3 sequences, approximately 39% seen once. Notes on this clonotype: Its specificity is unknown.

Sequencing used blood. The origin of this receptor is a girl aged 2-9 years with multiple sclerosis.

The CDR3 sequence: CSAPRGTSGAPDTQYF. CDR3 DNA: TGCAGTGCCCCACGTGGGACTAGCGGGGCCCCAGATACGCAGTATTTT. The rearrangement uses TRBV20-1 and TRBJ2-3; TRBD2 aligns across 13 bases. The length of the CDR3 is 16 residues. From germline, CDR1 is DFQATT and CDR2 SNEGSKA (reference sequence). J gave up 4 bases and V 6 bases, and 10 bases lay outside the gene matches.